This T cell receptor beta chain was observed in a study of shared clonotypes between healthy human individuals. Points from the study as a whole: Generation probabilities were higher for clonotypes shared across all four sorted-subset donors than for unshared ones. Naive subsets typically showed greater estimated richness than memory subsets.

CD8 memory merged CD45RO+ with CCR7-negative CD45RA+ TemRA cells. Notes on this clone: Its antigen is unidentified.

Repertoires were generated with immunoSEQ multiplex PCR, while TCRdb's copy carries only in-frame clones and drops some. The sample contains a few hundred thousand clones, just over 95% of which appear only once. V was trimmed by 0 bases and J by 4 bases, leaving 6 bases between them. The CDR3 loop spans 12 amino acids. Germline V gene sequence: CDR1 GTSNPN, CDR2 SVGIG (reference sequence). The material sequenced was memory CD8+ T cells sorted from blood. Sample subset: CD45RO+ cells pooled with CCR7-negative TemRA cells. This sequence was found in a man aged 30-40 years in good health. The chain is built from TRBV30 and TRBJ2-5; D is possibly TRBD2 (6 bases). The CDR3, as DNA: TGTGCCTGGAGTGTAGCGGGAGAGACCCAGTACTTC. Translating gives CAWSVAGETQYF.